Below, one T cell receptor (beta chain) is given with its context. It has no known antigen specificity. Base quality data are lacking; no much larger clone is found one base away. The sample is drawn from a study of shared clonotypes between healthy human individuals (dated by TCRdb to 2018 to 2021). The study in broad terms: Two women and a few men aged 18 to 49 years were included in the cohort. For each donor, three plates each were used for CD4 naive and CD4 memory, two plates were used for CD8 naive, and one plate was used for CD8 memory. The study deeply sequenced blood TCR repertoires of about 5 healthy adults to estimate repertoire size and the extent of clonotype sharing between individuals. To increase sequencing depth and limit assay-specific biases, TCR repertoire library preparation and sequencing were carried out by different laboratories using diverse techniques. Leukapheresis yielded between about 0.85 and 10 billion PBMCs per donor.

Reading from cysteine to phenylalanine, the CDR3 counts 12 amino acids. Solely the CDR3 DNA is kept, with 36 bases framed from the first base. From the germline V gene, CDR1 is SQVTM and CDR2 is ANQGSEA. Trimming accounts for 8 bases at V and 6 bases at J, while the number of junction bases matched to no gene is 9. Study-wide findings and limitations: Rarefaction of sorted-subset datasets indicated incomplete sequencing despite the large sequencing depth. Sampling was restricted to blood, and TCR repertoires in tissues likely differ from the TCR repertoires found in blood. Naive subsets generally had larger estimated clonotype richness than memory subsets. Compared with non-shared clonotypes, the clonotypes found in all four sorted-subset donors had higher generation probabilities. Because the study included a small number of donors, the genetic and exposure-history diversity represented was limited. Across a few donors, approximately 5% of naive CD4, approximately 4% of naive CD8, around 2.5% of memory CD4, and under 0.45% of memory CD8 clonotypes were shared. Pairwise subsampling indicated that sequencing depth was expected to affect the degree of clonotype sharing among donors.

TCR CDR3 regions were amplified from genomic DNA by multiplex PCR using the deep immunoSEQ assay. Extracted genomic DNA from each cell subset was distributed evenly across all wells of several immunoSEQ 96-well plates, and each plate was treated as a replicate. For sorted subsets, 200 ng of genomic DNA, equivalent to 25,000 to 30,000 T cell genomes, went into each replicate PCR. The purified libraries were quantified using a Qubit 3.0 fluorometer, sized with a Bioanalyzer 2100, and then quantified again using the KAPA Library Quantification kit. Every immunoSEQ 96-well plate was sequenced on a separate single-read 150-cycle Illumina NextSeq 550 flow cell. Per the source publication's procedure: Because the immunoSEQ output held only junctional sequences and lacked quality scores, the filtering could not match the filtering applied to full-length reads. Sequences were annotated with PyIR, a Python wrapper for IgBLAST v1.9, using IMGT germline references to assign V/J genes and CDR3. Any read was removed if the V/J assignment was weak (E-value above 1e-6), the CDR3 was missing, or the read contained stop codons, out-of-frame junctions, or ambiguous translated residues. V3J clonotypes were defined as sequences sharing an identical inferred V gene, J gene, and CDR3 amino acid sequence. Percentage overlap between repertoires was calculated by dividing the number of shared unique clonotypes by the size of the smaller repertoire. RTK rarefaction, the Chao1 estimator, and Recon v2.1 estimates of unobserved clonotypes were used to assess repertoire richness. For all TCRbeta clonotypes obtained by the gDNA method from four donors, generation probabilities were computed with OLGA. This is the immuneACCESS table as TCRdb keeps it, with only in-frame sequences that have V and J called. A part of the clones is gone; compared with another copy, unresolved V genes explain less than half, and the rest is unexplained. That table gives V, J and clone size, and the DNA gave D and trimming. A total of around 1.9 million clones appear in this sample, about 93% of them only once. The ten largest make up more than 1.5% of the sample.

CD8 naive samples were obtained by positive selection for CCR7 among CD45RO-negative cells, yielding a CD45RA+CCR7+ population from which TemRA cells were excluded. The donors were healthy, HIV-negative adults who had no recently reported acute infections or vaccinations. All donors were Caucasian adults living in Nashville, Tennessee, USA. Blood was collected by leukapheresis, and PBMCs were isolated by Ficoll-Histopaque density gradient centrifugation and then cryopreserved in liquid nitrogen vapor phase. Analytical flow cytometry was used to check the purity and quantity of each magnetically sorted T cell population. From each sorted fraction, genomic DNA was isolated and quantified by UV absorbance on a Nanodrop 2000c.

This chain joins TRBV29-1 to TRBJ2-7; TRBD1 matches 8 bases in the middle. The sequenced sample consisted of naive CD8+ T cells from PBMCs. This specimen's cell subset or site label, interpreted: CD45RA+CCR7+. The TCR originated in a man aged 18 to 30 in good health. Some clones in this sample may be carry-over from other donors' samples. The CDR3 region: CSTRTGLGEQYF. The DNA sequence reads TGCAGCACCAGGACAGGGCTGGGCGAGCAGTACTTC.